These 10 T cell receptor beta chains were all obtained from the same sample, sequenced in a study of T cells in Graves' hyperthyroidism and ophthalmopathy. Amplification of TCR beta CDR3 regions used RNA as the template. A first-round RT-PCR of the TCR CDR3 used the HTBI primer set. TCRdb recomputed calls from the multiplex PCR reads with MiXCR, one row per CDR3 protein. Of hundreds of thousands of distinct CDR3 sequences listed, approximately 14% are singletons. The specimen sequenced was blood. These receptors originate from a woman younger than 35 with Graves' hyperthyroidism.

This clonotype was recorded at least ten times. V usage is TRBV30 and J usage is TRBJ2-7, with 9 bases identical to TRBD2. Germline CDR1 and CDR2: GTSNPN and SVGIG (reference sequence). The V gene end was trimmed by 2 bases and the J gene end by 6 bases; junction bases not matched to a gene: 11. The CDR3 runs to 15 residues. CDR3 sequence (DNA): TGTGCCTGGAGTCGACGGGAACTAGCGGGCATCGAGCAGTACTTC. Its translation: CAWSRRELAGIEQYF.

This clonotype came up many times. This sequence joins TRBV12-3 or TRBV12-4 and TRBJ1-2; unclear D gene. Trimming cost V 3 bases and J 1 base, with 3 bases left between them. CDR3 length: 12 residues. CDR3 bases: TGTGCCAGCAGTTTCCATAACTATGGCTACACCTTC. Translation: CASSFHNYGYTF.

The V gene is TRBV4-1, the J gene TRBJ1-3; no reliable D call. This CDR3 spans 15 amino acids. Germline CDR1 MGHRA, CDR2 YSYEKL. The ends were cut back, 0 bases at V and 2 bases at J, with 8 bases in the middle. Here the CDR3 reads CASSQDRRPGNTIYF. The DNA for the CDR3 is TGCGCCAGCAGCCAAGACAGGAGACCTGGAAACACCATATATTTT.

With regard to this clonotype: A read error may be the cause here, since a much bigger clone is one base away. The chain links TRBV24-1 to TRBJ2-7, with 9 bases matching TRBD2. The CDR3 is 16 amino acids. Germline CDR1 reads KGHDR; CDR2 reads SFDVKD. The CDR3 is CATSDATSGPSYGQYF. The CDR3 nucleotides read TGTGCCACCAGTGATGCAACTAGCGGGCCCTCCTACGGGCAGTACTTC.

At least ten counts were recorded for this clonotype. J is TRBJ1-5 and V is TRBV20-1; no definite D call. Per germline, CDR1 DFQATT and CDR2 SNEGSKA (reference sequence). V lost 0 bases, J lost 5 bases, and 17 bases lay in between. This CDR3 is 16 amino acids long. The CDR3 region has the DNA TGCAGTGCTAGAGAATCAGGTCGGGCCGCCGATCAGCCCCAGCATTTT. As protein: CSARESGRAADQPQHF.

The rearrangement links TRBV20-1 to TRBJ2-1; 9 bases agree with TRBD2. The CDR3 extends over 17 amino acids. V shed 0 bases and J 4 bases; nucleotides not matched to a gene: 10. Per the germline V gene, CDR1 is DFQATT and CDR2 is SNEGSKA (reference sequence). For the CDR3, the DNA is TGCAGTGCTAGAGATAAGATGGCGGGGGGGTTGTACAATGAGCAGTTCTTC. Translating gives CSARDKMAGGLYNEQFF.

This clonotype was seen many times. This may come from a read error, since a much larger clone is one base off. Likely a read error: the CDR3 ends without its conserved phenylalanine or tryptophan. V gene TRBV11-2 combines with J gene TRBJ2-7, with 8 bases aligning to TRBD1. The CDR3 consists of 15 residues. The V gene end was trimmed by 5 bases and the J gene end by 6 bases; junction bases not matched to a gene: 12. Germline assignment: CDR1 SGHAT and CDR2 FQNNGV. The CDR3 coding sequence is TGTGCCAGCAGCCCTGCGACAGGGGATTTAGGCGAGCAGTACCTC. Amino acids: CASSPATGDLGEQYL.

This clonotype was seen a few times. The junction departs from the called germline gene at one end, perhaps through a read error. CDR3: CASSQRPGLAGTQYF. In nucleotides, the CDR3 is TGCGCCAGCAGCCAAAGGCCGGGACTAGCGGGGACGCAGTACTTC. The chain links TRBV11-1 to TRBJ2-7; 13 bases match TRBD2. The CDR3 loop spans 15 amino acids. The germline V gene encodes CDR1 SGHAT and CDR2 FQDESV (reference sequence).

The chain uses TRBV6-2 or TRBV6-3 and TRBJ1-2; unclear D gene. V was trimmed by 5 bases and J by 4 bases, leaving 11 bases between them. The CDR3 is 13 amino acids. CDR1 and CDR2 from the germline V gene are MNHEY and SVGEGT. CDR3 loop: CASSVRHIYGYTF. The CDR3, as DNA: TGTGCCAGCAGTGTAAGACACATCTATGGCTACACCTTC.

This clonotype occurred many times. V usage is TRBV12-3 or TRBV12-4 and J usage is TRBJ2-2; TRBD1 aligns across 7 bases. With 6 bases clipped from V and 4 bases from J, the junction kept 8 bases outside the gene matches. CDR3 size: 15 residues. CDR3 sequence reads: CASSQTGLGTGELFF. The CDR3 DNA follows: TGTGCCAGCAGCCAGACAGGGTTGGGCACCGGGGAGCTGTTTTTT.